Sequencing of this T cell receptor (beta chain) was carried out in a study of shared clonotypes between healthy human individuals. Concerning this clone itself: Its antigen is not identified.

The CDR3 has 15 amino acids. The V end was cut by 3 bases, the J end by 2 bases, with 10 bases between. Per germline, CDR1 LNHNV and CDR2 YYDKDF (reference sequence). Original processing notes: For the immunoSEQ data, sequences were junction-only without quality scores, so filtering differed. Generated by immunoSEQ multiplex PCR, the TCRdb table keeps only in-frame clones and is missing some. The V and J calls and clone size come from that table; D and trimming were worked out from the DNA. This sample has 2.3 million or so clones, with approximately 95% found just once. Points from the study as a whole: Rarefaction curves obtained for sorted subsets showed sequencing incomplete despite large depth. It was anticipated that sequencing depth would influence how many clonotypes donors shared. Between several donors, naive CD4 clonotypes were shared at a level of around 5.1%.

This chain joins TRBV15 and TRBJ1-4; D remains unclear. Sequenced: naive CD4+ T cells from PBMCs. Subset given: CD45RA+ positively selected. The receptor was derived from a man younger than 35 in good health. Some clones in this sample may be carry-over from other donors' samples. DNA for the CDR3: TGTGCCACCAGCAGCAACTTAGCGACTAATGAAAAACTGTTTTTT. Translated: CATSSNLATNEKLFF. Drawing the rest from reference TRBV15 and TRBJ1-4, the complete variable domain is DAMVIQNPRYQVTQFGKPVTLSCSQTLNHNVMYWYQQKSSQAPKLLFHYYDKDFNNEADTPDNFQSRRPNTSFCFLDIRSPGLGDTAMYLCATSSNLATNEKLFFGSGTQLSVL.